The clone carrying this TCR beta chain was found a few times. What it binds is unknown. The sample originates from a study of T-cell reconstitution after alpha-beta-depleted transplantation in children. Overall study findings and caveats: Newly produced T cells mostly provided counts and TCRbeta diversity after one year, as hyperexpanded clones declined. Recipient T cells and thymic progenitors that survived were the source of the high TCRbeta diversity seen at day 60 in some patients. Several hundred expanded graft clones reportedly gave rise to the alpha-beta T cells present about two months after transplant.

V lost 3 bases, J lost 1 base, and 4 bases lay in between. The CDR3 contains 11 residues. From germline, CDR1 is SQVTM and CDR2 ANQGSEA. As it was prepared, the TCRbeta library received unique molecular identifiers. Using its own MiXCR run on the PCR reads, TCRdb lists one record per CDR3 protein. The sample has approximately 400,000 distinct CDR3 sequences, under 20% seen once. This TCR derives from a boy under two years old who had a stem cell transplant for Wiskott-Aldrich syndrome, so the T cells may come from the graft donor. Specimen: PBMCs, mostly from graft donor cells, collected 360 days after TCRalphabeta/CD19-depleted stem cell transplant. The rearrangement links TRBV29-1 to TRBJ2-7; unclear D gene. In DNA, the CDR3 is TGCAGCGTTGAGGTTTCCTACGAGCAGTACTTC. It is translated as CSVEVSYEQYF.